These 24 T cell receptor beta chains came from one sample sequenced in a study of OX40 agonist ivuxolimab in advanced cancers. The assay was immunoSEQ multiplex PCR, and TCRdb's table has in-frame clones only and misses some. Of around 74,000 clones listed, about 90% are singletons. The sample in question was CD4+ or CD8+ T cells sorted from blood, obtained in a trial of the OX40 agonist ivuxolimab. The source is an adult with an advanced solid tumor such as melanoma, head and neck, liver or kidney cancer.

CDR3 amino acids: CASSLVAGTDTQYF. CDR3 DNA: TGCGCCAGCAGCTTGGTAGCGGGCACAGATACGCAGTATTTT. The genes are TRBV5-1 and TRBJ2-3, with D perhaps matching TRBD2 (6 bases). Germline-derived CDR1 and CDR2 are SGHRS and YFSETQ. The CDR3 sequence is 14 residues long. Trimming removed 0 bases from V and 1 base from J, with 6 bases in between.

This clone occurred once. The V call is TRBV7-2, the J call TRBJ2-1; D possibly corresponds to TRBD2 (5 bases). The length of the CDR3 is 13 residues. Per the germline V gene, CDR1 is SGHTA and CDR2 is FQGNSA. Trimming cost V 6 bases and J 4 bases, with 10 bases left between them. Written as DNA, the CDR3 is TGTGCCAGCAGGTACGGAGGATACAATGAGCAGTTCTTC. Its translation is CASRYGGYNEQFF. Supplemented by reference TRBV7-2 and TRBJ2-1, the full variable domain reads GAGVSQSPSNKVTEKGKDVELRCDPISGHTALYWYRQSLGQGLEFLIYFQGNSAPDKSGLPSDRFSAERTGGSVSTLTIQRTQQEDSAVYLCASRYGGYNEQFFGPGTRLTVL.

Concerning this clone itself: Additional DNA sequences in this sample encode the identical CDR3. This chain connects TRBV4-3 to TRBJ2-7, with D perhaps TRBD2 (5 bases). The ends were cut back, 1 base at V and 4 bases at J, with 8 bases in the middle. The CDR3 runs to 13 residues. Per the germline V gene, CDR1 is LGHNA and CDR2 is YSLEER. For the CDR3, the DNA is TGCGCCAGCAGCCAAGGGACTGATTACGAGCAGTACTTC. Protein sequence: CASSQGTDYEQYF.

The chain links TRBV7-3 to TRBJ2-5; the match to TRBD2 covers 7 bases. After removal of 5 bases from V and 1 base from J, the junction contained 16 bases not matched to a gene. This CDR3 contains 18 residues. Germline V lookup: CDR1 SGHTA, CDR2 FQGTGA. Here the CDR3 DNA reads TGTGCCAGCAGCCATTTAGGGAGGGATACCACTATCCAAGAGACCCAGTACTTC. Amino acid sequence: CASSHLGRDTTIQETQYF.

The V gene is TRBV7-6, the J gene TRBJ1-2; D remains unclear. V gave up 1 base and J gave up 6 bases, with 15 bases separating them. Per the germline V gene, CDR1 is SGHVS and CDR2 is FNYEAQ. CDR3 length: 15 amino acids. CDR3 DNA: TGTGCCAGCAGCTTAGTGTTGAAGGGAAGGGATGGCTACACCTTC. Its protein is CASSLVLKGRDGYTF.

V gene TRBV4-1 combines with J gene TRBJ1-2; TRBD1 is a possible D gene (5 bases). The length of the CDR3 is 15 residues. The V and J ends lost 1 base and 5 bases respectively, with 14 bases between them. Germline CDR1 MGHRA, CDR2 YSYEKL. CDR3 sequence reads: CASSQVGQLLYGYTF. The CDR3 DNA is TGCGCCAGCAGCCAAGTGGGGCAGCTTCTTTATGGCTACACCTTC.

This clone was seen a handful of times. V gene TRBV4-1 combines with J gene TRBJ1-5; D not certain. The germline CDR1 and CDR2 sequences are MGHRA and YSYEKL. Trimming stripped 1 base from V and 9 bases from J, with 16 bases between. The CDR3 has 15 amino acids. The CDR3 bases are TGCGCCAGCAGCCAAGCGGGAGCAGCCCATCGGCCCCAGCATTTT. It is translated as CASSQAGAAHRPQHF.

CDR3 bases: TGTGCCAGCAGCTTAATCCCGAGCACCGGGGAGCTGTTTTTT. Encoded protein: CASSLIPSTGELFF. The chain employs TRBV7-3 and TRBJ2-2; D not resolved. Per the germline V gene, CDR1 is SGHTA and CDR2 is FQGTGA. The CDR3 extends over 14 amino acids. The V end lost 1 base, the J end lost 4 bases, and 7 bases lay between the germline ends.

The chain has TRBV27 and TRBJ1-4; D remains unclear. The CDR3 spans 13 residues. Germline assignment: CDR1 MNHEY and CDR2 SMNVEV (reference sequence). V was shortened by 3 bases and J by 8 bases, with 10 bases between the two germline ends. The CDR3 sequence: CASSLGHGEKLFF. As DNA, the CDR3 is TGTGCCAGCAGTTTGGGCCATGGGGAAAAACTGTTTTTT.

This rearrangement joins TRBV5-4 to TRBJ2-1; 8 positions agree with TRBD2. The V gene end was trimmed by 0 bases and the J gene end by 9 bases; junction bases not matched to a gene: 14. This CDR3 contains 17 residues. From germline, CDR1 is SGHNT and CDR2 YYREEE (reference sequence). CDR3 in amino acids: CASSLASGGLTGFEQFF. For the CDR3, the DNA is TGTGCCAGCAGCTTGGCCTCGGGGGGGCTTACAGGGTTTGAGCAGTTCTTC.

The chain links TRBV11-2 to TRBJ2-7; D gene ambiguous. Germline values: CDR1 SGHAT, CDR2 FQNNGV. Trimming took off 1 base at V and 2 bases at J, with 12 bases between the two ends. CDR3 size: 15 residues. The CDR3, as DNA: TGTGCCAGCAGCTTAGGGCCCTGGGGTCCCTACGAGCAGTACTTC. Translating it yields CASSLGPWGPYEQYF.

In this sample, this clone turned up a few times. V and J are TRBV11-2 and TRBJ2-3; TRBD2 is a possible D gene (7 bases). Trimming took off 3 bases at V and 3 bases at J, with 16 bases between the two ends. The CDR3 totals 16 residues. Germline V CDR1 and CDR2: SGHAT, FQNNGV. DNA of the CDR3: TGTGCCAGCAGCTTCGAGGGGGGGCTTTGGACAGATACGCAGTATTTT. It yields the protein CASSFEGGLWTDTQYF.

CDR3 region: CASRDLRDGDNEQFF. The CDR3 bases are TGTGCCAGCAGAGATCTCAGGGATGGAGACAATGAGCAGTTCTTC. The chain couples TRBV2 to TRBJ2-1; possibly TRBD1 for D (5 bases). Trimming shortened V by 6 bases and J by 5 bases, and 17 bases separated the two germline ends. Per germline, CDR1 SNHLY and CDR2 FYNNEI. This CDR3 is built from 15 residues. Supplemented by reference TRBV2 and TRBJ2-1, the full variable domain reads EPEVTQTPSHQVTQMGQEVILRCVPISNHLYFYWYRQILGQKVEFLVSFYNNEISEKSEIFDDQFSVERPDGSNFTLKIRSTKLEDSAMYFCASRDLRDGDNEQFFGPGTRLTVL.

This clone was seen only once. CDR3 sequence (DNA): TGTGCCAGCAGTGAATGGTCGGCCGGCTCTGGAAACACCATATATTTT. As protein: CASSEWSAGSGNTIYF. The chain combines TRBV6-1 with TRBJ1-3, with unresolved D. Trimming removed 2 bases at V and 0 bases at J, with 11 bases between. This CDR3 comprises 16 residues. Germline CDR1 reads MNHNS; CDR2 reads SASEGT.

The chain combines TRBV2 with TRBJ1-2, with TRBD1 matching over 7 bases. Germline V gene sequence: CDR1 SNHLY, CDR2 FYNNEI. This CDR3 region has 13 residues. The J segment lost 3 bases and the V segment lost 7 bases, leaving 5 bases of the junction unmatched. This chain's CDR3 is CASKPGGDYGYTF. In DNA, the CDR3 is TGTGCCAGCAAGCCAGGGGGAGACTATGGCTACACCTTC.

The chain joins TRBV6-1 to TRBJ2-3; 8 bases are shared with TRBD2. The CDR3 is 17 residues long. Unmatched junction bases numbered 9, after V lost 2 bases and J lost 2 bases. Germline values: CDR1 MNHNS, CDR2 SASEGT. DNA of the CDR3: TGTGCCAGCAGTGAAATTGGAAGCGGGGGAAACACAGATACGCAGTATTTT. It translates to CASSEIGSGGNTDTQYF.

V gene TRBV6-1 combines with J gene TRBJ2-2, with no clear D. Deletions cut 0 bases from V and 6 bases from J, with 2 bases between. The CDR3 covers 12 residues. CDR1 is MNHNS, CDR2 SASEGT, per germline. CDR3 DNA: TGTGCCAGCAGTGAAGCCCCCGGGGAGCTGTTTTTT. Its protein product is CASSEAPGELFF.

This chain connects TRBV9 to TRBJ1-2; 7 bases are a match to TRBD1. The CDR3 spans 16 residues. Germline V CDR1 and CDR2: SGDLS, YYNGEE. V shed 6 bases and J 2 bases; nucleotides not matched to a gene: 13. Here the CDR3 DNA reads TGTGCCAGCACGAATCCCCGGGTGGGACAGAACTATGGCTACACCTTC. It codes for CASTNPRVGQNYGYTF.

The V call is TRBV7-9, the J call TRBJ1-1; 11 bases are a match to TRBD1. The J segment lost 6 bases and the V segment lost 5 bases, leaving 8 bases of the junction unmatched. The CDR3 has 15 residues. CDR1 is SEHNR and CDR2 is FQNEAQ in the germline V gene (reference sequence). CDR3 in amino acids: CASSPRTGGIAEAFF. The CDR3 DNA follows: TGTGCCAGCAGCCCTAGGACAGGGGGCATAGCTGAAGCTTTCTTT.

The V and J genes are TRBV6-5 and TRBJ2-7, with 8 bases lining up with TRBD1. The CDR3 runs to 15 residues. Germline V gene data show CDR1 as MNHEY and CDR2 as SVGAGI. Germline trimming cut 6 bases from V and 3 bases from J; bases unmatched to any gene: 10. As DNA, the CDR3 is TGTGCCAGCAGAACAGGGGGAGGAAAGGGCTACGAGCAGTACTTC. Its translation is CASRTGGGKGYEQYF.

This chain uses TRBV5-6 with TRBJ2-3; TRBD2 agrees at 9 bases. The CDR3 runs 16 residues. V trimming: 3 bases; J trimming: 0 bases; junction bases outside the gene matches: 5. Germline CDR1 and CDR2: SGHDT and YYEEEE. CDR3 protein: CASSWGTSLSTDTQYF. The CDR3 DNA reads TGTGCCAGCAGCTGGGGGACTAGCCTAAGCACAGATACGCAGTATTTT.

This clone was seen a single time. Written as DNA, the CDR3 is TGTGCCAGCAGCTTGGGGCCCTCTGGAAACACCATATATTTT. Protein sequence: CASSLGPSGNTIYF. The chain recombines TRBV5-4 with TRBJ1-3; no reliable D call. The V gene's germline CDR1 is SGHNT and CDR2 YYREEE (reference sequence). Trimming left V 0 bases short and J 0 bases short, with 4 bases between. The CDR3 is 14 residues long.

The rearrangement uses TRBV13 and TRBJ2-5, with TRBD1 matching 8 bases. The CDR3 has 15 amino acids. CDR1 PRHDT and CDR2 FYEKMQ come from the germline V gene (reference sequence). J was trimmed by 4 bases and V by 7 bases; bases with no gene match: 11. Here the CDR3 reads CASISQGAGGETQYF. DNA for the CDR3: TGTGCCAGCATCTCTCAGGGGGCAGGGGGAGAGACCCAGTACTTC.

The V and J genes are TRBV4-1 and TRBJ2-7; 9 bases match TRBD1. The CDR3 spans 15 residues. Losses at the gene ends were 3 bases for V and 4 bases for J; bases not matched to a gene: 7. Germline lookup yields CDR1 MGHRA and CDR2 YSYEKL. CDR3 DNA sequence: TGCGCCAGCAGCCACACCGGGACAGGGATGTACGAGCAGTACTTC. The encoded protein is CASSHTGTGMYEQYF.